This TCR beta chain was documented in a study of cytomegalovirus exposure and HLA in healthy donors. Overall study results and limits: Despite most TCR sequences being rare, some public TCRs occurred in many donors. In most subjects, TCR beta sequences reportedly gave accurate predictions of HLA-A and HLA-B alleles.

Trimming took off 4 bases at V and 8 bases at J, with 18 bases between the two ends. The length of the CDR3 is 14 residues. Germline V gene data show CDR1 as SGDLS and CDR2 as YYNGEE. Concerning this clone: Antigen specificity is unknown.

13 Jbeta primers and 60 Vbeta primers were used for the PCR. Clones were sequenced by immunoSEQ multiplex PCR, and TCRdb holds only the in-frame ones, with some missing. The specimen's table records 100,000 to 150,000 clones. The clonotype was recovered from a man aged 30 to 45 in good health and CMV-seronegative. Sequences were obtained from PBMCs. The chain carries TRBV9 and TRBJ1-2; tentative D call: TRBD1 (5 bases). CDR3 sequence reads: CASSLDWGLQGYTF. The CDR3 nucleotides read TGTGCCAGCAGCCTAGATTGGGGCCTTCAGGGCTACACCTTC.